This T cell receptor beta chain was retrieved from a study of cytomegalovirus exposure and HLA in healthy donors. V lost 5 bases and J lost 9, with 14 bases in between. The CDR3 covers 14 residues. Germline values: CDR1 MDHEN, CDR2 SYDVKM. A multiplex PCR was run with 60 Vbeta primers and 13 Jbeta primers. The method was immunoSEQ multiplex PCR; TCRdb's version includes in-frame clones alone and lacks a portion of them. Its clone listing holds over 100,000 clones. Sequenced input: PBMCs. The TCR originated in a man aged 30-40 years in good health and CMV-seronegative. The chain employs TRBV28 and TRBJ1-6; D gene uncertain. Here the CDR3 reads CASSPRVSGSPLHF. CDR3 coding DNA: TGTGCCAGCAGTCCCCGGGTTTCGGGTTCACCCCTCCACTTT.